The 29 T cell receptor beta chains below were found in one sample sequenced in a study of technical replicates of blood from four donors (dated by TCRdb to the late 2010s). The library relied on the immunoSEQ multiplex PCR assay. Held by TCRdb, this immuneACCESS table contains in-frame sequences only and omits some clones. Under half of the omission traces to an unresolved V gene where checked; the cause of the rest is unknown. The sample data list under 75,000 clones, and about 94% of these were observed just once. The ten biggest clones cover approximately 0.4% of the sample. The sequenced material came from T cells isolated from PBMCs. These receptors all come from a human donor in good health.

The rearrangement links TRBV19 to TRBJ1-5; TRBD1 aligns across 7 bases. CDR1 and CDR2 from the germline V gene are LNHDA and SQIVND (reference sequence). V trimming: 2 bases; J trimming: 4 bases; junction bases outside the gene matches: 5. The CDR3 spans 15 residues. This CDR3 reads CASSIIGTVNQPQHF. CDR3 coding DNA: TGTGCCAGTAGTATAATTGGGACAGTTAATCAGCCCCAGCATTTT.

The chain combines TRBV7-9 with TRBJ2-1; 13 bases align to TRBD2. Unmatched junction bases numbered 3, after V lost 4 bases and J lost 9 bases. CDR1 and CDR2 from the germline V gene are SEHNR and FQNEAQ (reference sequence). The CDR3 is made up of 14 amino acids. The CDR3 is CASSSGLAGVEQFF. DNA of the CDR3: TGTGCCAGCAGCTCAGGACTAGCGGGAGTTGAGCAGTTCTTC.

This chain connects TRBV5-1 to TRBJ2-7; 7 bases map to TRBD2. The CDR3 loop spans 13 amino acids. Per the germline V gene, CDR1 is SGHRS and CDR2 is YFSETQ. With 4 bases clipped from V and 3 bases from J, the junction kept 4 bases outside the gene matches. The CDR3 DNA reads TGCGCCAGCAGCCCGGGAGGATACTACGAGCAGTACTTC. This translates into CASSPGGYYEQYF.

The CDR3 protein is CAISVQGTEAFF. The CDR3 region has the DNA TGTGCCATCAGTGTCCAGGGTACTGAAGCTTTCTTT. The chain recombines TRBV10-3 with TRBJ1-1; a possible D gene is TRBD1 (5 bases). CDR1 and CDR2 from the germline V gene are ENHRY and SYGVKD. This CDR3 contains 12 residues. The ends were cut back, 4 bases at V and 5 bases at J, with 8 bases in the middle.

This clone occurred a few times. CDR3 region: CASRRDLNTEAFF. In DNA form, the CDR3 reads TGCGCCAGCAGGAGGGATTTGAACACTGAAGCTTTCTTT. This chain connects TRBV5-1 to TRBJ1-1; no clear D. The CDR3 totals 13 residues. Germline CDR1 SGHRS, CDR2 YFSETQ. With 5 bases removed from V and 0 bases from J, the gap between germline ends came to 8 bases. Combining the CDR3 with reference TRBV5-1 and TRBJ1-1 gives the whole variable domain KAGVTQTPRYLIKTRGQQVTLSCSPISGHRSVSWYQQTPGQGLQFLFEYFSETQRNKGNFPGRFSGRQFSNSRSEMNVSTLELGDSALYLCASRRDLNTEAFFGQGTRLTVV.

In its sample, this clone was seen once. The CDR3 DNA is TGCGCCAGCAGCCAAGTGGCAGGTGAAAAACTGTTTTTT. It specifies CASSQVAGEKLFF. The genes are TRBV4-1 and TRBJ1-4; D ambiguous. Trimming removed 1 base from V and 7 bases from J, with 7 bases in between. Looked up from germline, CDR1 is MGHRA and CDR2 is YSYEKL. There are 13 residues in the CDR3.

In DNA, the CDR3 is TGTGCCAGCAGTTTCGAGACTAGCTCTGCAGATACGCAGTATTTT. Translated, it gives CASSFETSSADTQYF. This sequence joins TRBV6-1 and TRBJ2-3, with 7 positions matching TRBD2. J gave up 4 bases and V 5 bases, and 9 bases lay outside the gene matches. CDR3 length: 15 residues. Germline V gene data show CDR1 as MNHNS and CDR2 as SASEGT.

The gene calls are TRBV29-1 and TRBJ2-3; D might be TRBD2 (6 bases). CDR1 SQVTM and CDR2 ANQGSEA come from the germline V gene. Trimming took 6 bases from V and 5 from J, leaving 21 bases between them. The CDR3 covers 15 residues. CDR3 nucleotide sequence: TGCAGCGTCTCCGGGCGGGACCGAACGTTAGATACGCAGTATTTT. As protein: CSVSGRDRTLDTQYF.

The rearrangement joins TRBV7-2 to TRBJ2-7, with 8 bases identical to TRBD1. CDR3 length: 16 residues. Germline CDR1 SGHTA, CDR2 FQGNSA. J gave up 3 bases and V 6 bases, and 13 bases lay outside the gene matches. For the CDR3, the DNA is TGTGCCAGCAGAATCGGGGTTGGGACAGGAGACTACGAGCAGTACTTC. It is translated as CASRIGVGTGDYEQYF. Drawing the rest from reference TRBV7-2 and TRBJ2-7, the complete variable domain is GAGVSQSPSNKVTEKGKDVELRCDPISGHTALYWYRQSLGQGLEFLIYFQGNSAPDKSGLPSDRFSAERTGGSVSTLTIQRTQQEDSAVYLCASRIGVGTGDYEQYFGPGTRLTVT.

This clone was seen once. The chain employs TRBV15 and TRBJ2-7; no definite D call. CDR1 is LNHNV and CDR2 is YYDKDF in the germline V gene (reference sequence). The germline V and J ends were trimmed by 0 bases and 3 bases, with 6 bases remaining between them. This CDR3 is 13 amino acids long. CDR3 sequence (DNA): TGTGCCACCAGCAGAGATCGGTTCTACGAGCAGTACTTC. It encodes CATSRDRFYEQYF.

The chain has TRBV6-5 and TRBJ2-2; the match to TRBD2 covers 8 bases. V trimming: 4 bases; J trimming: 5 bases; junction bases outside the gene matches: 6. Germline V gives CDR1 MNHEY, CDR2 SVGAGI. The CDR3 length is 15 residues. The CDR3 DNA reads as TGTGCCAGCAGTTTCGGGGGGGTAGGAACCGGGGAGCTGTTTTTT. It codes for CASSFGGVGTGELFF.

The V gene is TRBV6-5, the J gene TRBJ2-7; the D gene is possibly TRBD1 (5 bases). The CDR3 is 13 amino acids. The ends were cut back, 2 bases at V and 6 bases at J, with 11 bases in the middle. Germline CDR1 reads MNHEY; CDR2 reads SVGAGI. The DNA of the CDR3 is TGTGCCAGCAGTTACGGCAGGGTCGGCGAGCAGTACTTC. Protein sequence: CASSYGRVGEQYF.

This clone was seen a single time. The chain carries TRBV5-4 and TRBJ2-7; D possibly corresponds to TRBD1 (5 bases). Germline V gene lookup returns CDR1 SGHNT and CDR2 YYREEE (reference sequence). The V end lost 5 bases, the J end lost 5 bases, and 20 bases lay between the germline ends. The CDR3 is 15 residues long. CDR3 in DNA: TGTGCCAGCAGAAGGGGCCAAGACAGTCGGCACGAGCAGTACTTC. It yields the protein CASRRGQDSRHEQYF.

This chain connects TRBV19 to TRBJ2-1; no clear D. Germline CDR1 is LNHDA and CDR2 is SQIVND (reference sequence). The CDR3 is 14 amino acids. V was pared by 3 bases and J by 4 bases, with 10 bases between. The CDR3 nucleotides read TGTGCCAGTAGTATTCCTAGGCCTTACAATGAGCAGTTCTTC. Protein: CASSIPRPYNEQFF.

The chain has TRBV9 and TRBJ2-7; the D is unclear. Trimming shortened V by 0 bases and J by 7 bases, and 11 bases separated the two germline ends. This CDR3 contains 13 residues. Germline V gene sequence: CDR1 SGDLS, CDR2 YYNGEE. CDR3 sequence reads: CASSVGPGPEQYF. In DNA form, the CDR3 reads TGTGCCAGCAGCGTAGGTCCAGGCCCAGAGCAGTACTTC.

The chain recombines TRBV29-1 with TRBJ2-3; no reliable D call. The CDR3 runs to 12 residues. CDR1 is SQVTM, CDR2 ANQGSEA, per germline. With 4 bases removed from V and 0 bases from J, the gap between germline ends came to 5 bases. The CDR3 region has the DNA TGCAGCGTTGCACAAAGCACAGATACGCAGTATTTT. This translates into CSVAQSTDTQYF.

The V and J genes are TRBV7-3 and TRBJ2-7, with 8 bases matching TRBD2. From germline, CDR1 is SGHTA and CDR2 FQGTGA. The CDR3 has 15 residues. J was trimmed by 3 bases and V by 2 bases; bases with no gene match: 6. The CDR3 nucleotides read TGTGCCAGCAGCTTAGGCCAGCGGGAGCTCTACGAGCAGTACTTC. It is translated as CASSLGQRELYEQYF.

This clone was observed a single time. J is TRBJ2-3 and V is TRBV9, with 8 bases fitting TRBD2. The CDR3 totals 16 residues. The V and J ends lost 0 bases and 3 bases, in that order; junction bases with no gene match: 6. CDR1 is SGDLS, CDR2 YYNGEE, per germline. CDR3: CASSVGSSGVTDTQYF. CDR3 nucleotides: TGTGCCAGCAGCGTAGGCAGTAGCGGGGTAACAGATACGCAGTATTTT.

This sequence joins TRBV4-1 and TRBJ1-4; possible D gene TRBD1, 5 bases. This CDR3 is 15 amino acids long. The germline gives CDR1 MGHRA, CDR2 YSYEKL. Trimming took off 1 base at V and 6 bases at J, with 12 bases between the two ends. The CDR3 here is CASSQVTQGDEKLFF. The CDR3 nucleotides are TGCGCCAGCAGCCAAGTTACACAAGGGGATGAAAAACTGTTTTTT.

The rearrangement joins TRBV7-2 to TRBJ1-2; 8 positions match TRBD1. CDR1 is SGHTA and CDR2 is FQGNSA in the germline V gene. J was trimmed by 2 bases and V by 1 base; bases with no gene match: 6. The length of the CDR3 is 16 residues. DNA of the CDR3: TGTGCCAGCAGCTTAGTATCGGCAGGGGGCAACTATGGCTACACCTTC. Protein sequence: CASSLVSAGGNYGYTF.

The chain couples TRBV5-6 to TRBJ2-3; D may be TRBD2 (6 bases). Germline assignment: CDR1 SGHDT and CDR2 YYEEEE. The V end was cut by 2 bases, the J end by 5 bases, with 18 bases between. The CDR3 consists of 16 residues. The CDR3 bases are TGTGCCAGCAGCTTCCTGCTTCCCCCGGAGGGAGATACGCAGTATTTT. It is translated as CASSFLLPPEGDTQYF.

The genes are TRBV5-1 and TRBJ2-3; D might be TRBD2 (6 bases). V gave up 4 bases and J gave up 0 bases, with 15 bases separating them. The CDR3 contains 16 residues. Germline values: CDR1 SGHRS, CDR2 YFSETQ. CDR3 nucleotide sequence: TGCGCCAGCAGCCCGGTTGGGGGGTCTAGCACAGATACGCAGTATTTT. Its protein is CASSPVGGSSTDTQYF.

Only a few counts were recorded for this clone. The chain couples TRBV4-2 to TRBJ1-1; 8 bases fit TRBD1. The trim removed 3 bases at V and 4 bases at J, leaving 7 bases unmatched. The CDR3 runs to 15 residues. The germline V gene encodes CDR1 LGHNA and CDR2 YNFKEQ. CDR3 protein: CASSQPGGWGTEAFF. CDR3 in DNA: TGTGCCAGCAGCCAGCCAGGGGGCTGGGGCACTGAAGCTTTCTTT.

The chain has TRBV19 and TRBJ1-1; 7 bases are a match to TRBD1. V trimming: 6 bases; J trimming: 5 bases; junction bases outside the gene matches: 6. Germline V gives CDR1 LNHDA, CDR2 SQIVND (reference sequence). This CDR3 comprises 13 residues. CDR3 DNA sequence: TGTGCCAGTAGCGTGGACAGGAGGACTGAAGCTTTCTTT. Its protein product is CASSVDRRTEAFF.

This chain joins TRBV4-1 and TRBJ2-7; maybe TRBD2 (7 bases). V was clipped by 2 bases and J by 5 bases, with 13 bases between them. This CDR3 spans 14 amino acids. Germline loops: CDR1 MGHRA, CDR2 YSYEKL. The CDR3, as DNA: TGCGCCAGCAGCCAATCACAGGGAGGGGACGAGCAGTACTTC. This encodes CASSQSQGGDEQYF.

In DNA form, the CDR3 reads TGTGCCAGTAGTATTAGCTCGAGCCATCAGCCCCAGCATTTT. The encoded protein is CASSISSSHQPQHF. This chain connects TRBV19 to TRBJ1-5; D not resolved. The CDR3 sequence is 14 residues long. V gave up 3 bases and J gave up 5 bases, with 11 bases separating them. Germline CDR1 and CDR2: LNHDA and SQIVND (reference sequence). The full variable domain, its missing parts supplied by reference TRBV19 and TRBJ1-5, is DGGITQSPKYLFRKEGQNVTLSCEQNLNHDAMYWYRQDPGQGLRLIYYSQIVNDFQKGDIAEGYSVSREKKESFPLTVTSAQKNPTAFYLCASSISSSHQPQHFGDGTRLSIL.

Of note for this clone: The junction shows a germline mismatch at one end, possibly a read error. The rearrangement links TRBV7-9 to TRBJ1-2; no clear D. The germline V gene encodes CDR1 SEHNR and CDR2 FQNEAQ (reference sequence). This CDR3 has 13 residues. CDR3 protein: CAGSLSGSYGYTF. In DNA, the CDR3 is TGTGCCGGCAGCTTAAGTGGGAGCTATGGCTACACCTTC.

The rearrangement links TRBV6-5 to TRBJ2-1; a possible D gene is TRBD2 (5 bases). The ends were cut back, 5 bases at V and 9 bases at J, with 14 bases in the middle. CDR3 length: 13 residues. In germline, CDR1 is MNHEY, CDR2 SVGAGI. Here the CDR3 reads CASSPLRAGEQFF. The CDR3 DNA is TGTGCCAGCAGTCCCCTGAGGGCCGGTGAGCAGTTCTTC.

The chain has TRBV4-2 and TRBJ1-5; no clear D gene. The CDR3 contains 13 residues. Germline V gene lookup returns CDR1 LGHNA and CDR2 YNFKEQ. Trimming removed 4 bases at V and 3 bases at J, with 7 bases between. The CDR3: CASSLTYNQPQHF. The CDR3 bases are TGTGCCAGCAGCCTTACCTACAATCAGCCCCAGCATTTT.